This TCR beta chain appears in the sequencing data of a study of Ad26.COV2.S vaccination and SARS-CoV-2 variants. Study overall: Enrolled in COV1001, the donor was in the Ad26.COV2.S trial arm, which received the vaccine. Into the muscle, Ad26.COV2.S was dosed once or twice, 56 days apart.

TCRdb's copy holds only in-frame clones and misses some; the assay was immunoSEQ multiplex PCR. The sample lists roughly 420,000 clones; 88% were seen once. CDR3 length: 19 amino acids. Germline CDR1 and CDR2: SGHDT and YYEEEE. J gave up 3 bases and V 3 bases, and 18 bases lay outside the gene matches. Treatment specified: roughly 20 received Ad26.COV2.S at low or high dose, single or two shots; about 5 received placebo; per-sample allocation not given. Repertoires come from day 63 after the first vaccine or placebo injection. Overall study results and limits: Measurement of non-spike TCR breadth gave similar results in vaccine and placebo recipients. Considerable breadth of spike-specific CD8+ and CD4+ T cell responses has reportedly been documented following vaccination.

This clone was observed a single time. Its antigen remains unidentified. Sequences were derived from peripheral blood, sampled in a trial of Ad26.COV2.S vaccine versus placebo. The chain couples TRBV5-6 to TRBJ1-3; 7 bases are a match to TRBD1. This receptor was obtained from a person between 18 and 60 years old who received the Ad26.COV2.S COVID-19 vaccine or a placebo. The CDR3 reads CASSSTIVRYGTDGNTIYF. In DNA form, the CDR3 reads TGTGCCAGCAGCTCGACCATCGTACGGTACGGGACAGATGGAAACACCATATATTTT.